This T cell receptor beta chain was recorded in a study of molecular identifiers for immune sequencing clone quantification. The CDR3 length is 13 residues. The V gene's germline CDR1 is SGHVS and CDR2 FQNEAQ. Study results and limitations: In CMV-specific effectors, clones above 20 copies held over 98% of molecules; naive, under 1%.

TCRdb reprocessed the PCR reads via MiXCR and lists one record per CDR3 protein. The profile shows nearly 55,000 distinct CDR3 sequences, roughly a third of them singletons. This clonotype has ten or more counts. Its antigen is currently unknown. The specimen was naive CD8+ T cells from blood, with Jurkat cell RNA spiked in. Subset given: FACS-sorted CD8+CD4-CCR7+CD45RA+ naive T cells. The V call is TRBV7-8, the J call TRBJ2-5; perhaps TRBD2 as D (6 bases). The clonotype comes from a human donor in good health. Some libraries in this study had Jurkat cell RNA spiked in. In nucleotides, the CDR3 is TGTTCCGGGGGAGGTATGACAGAAGAGACCCAGTACTTC. Residues: CSGGGMTEETQYF.